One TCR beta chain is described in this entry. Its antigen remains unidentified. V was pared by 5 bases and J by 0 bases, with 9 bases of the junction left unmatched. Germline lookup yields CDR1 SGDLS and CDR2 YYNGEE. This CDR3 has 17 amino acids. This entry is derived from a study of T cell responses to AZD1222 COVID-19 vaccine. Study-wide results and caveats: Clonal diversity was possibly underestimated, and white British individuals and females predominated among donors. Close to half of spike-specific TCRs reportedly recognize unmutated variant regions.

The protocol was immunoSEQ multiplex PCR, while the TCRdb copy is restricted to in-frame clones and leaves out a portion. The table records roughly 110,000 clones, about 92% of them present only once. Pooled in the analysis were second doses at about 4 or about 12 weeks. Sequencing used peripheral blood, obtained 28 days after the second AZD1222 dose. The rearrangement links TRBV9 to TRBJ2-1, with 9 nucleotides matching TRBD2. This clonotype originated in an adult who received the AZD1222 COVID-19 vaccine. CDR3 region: CASSFAGGWSSYNEQFF. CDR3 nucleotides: TGTGCCAGCAGTTTTGCGGGGGGGTGGAGCTCCTACAATGAGCAGTTCTTC. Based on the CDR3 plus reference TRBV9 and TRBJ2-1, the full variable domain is DSGVTQTPKHLITATGQRVTLRCSPRSGDLSVYWYQQSLDQGLQFLIQYYNGEERAKGNILERFSAQQFPDLHSELNLSSLELGDSALYFCASSFAGGWSSYNEQFFGPGTRLTVL.